The 7 T cell receptor beta chains presented below share a single source sample, sequenced in a study of CD8+CD57+ T cells in acquired aplastic anemia. Researchers used genomic DNA as the template to profile TCR beta VDJ and CDR3. TCRdb redid the calling of the reads with MiXCR, one entry per CDR3 protein. The sample yields roughly 420,000 distinct CDR3 sequences, approximately 70% seen once. Sequenced sample: sorted CD4+, CD8+, or CD8+CD57+ T cells (not recorded which) from PBMCs. The receptors originated from a human donor in good health, serving as a control.

As for this clonotype: Relative to the germline gene, one junction end is altered; a read error may explain this. The gene calls are TRBV7-2 and TRBJ2-3, with D hard to call. Per the germline V gene, CDR1 is SGHTA and CDR2 is FQGNSA. The CDR3 runs to 14 residues. CDR3 in amino acids: CASSLVQGPDTISF. The DNA for the CDR3 is TGTGCCAGCAGCTTAGTGCAAGGGCCAGACACAATCTCTTTT.

The chain carries TRBV11-2 and TRBJ1-1, with D unclear. V was cut by 5 bases and J by 3 bases, with 10 bases left in between. Germline assignment: CDR1 SGHAT and CDR2 FQNNGV. The length of the CDR3 is 13 residues. The CDR3 DNA reads as TGTGCCAGCAGCCCGAGGAAGGACACTGAAGCTTTCTTT. Amino acids: CASSPRKDTEAFF.

The CDR3 is CASSLTGGLAETQYF. The CDR3 region has the DNA TGTGCCAGCAGCTTAACCGGTGGACTAGCGGAGACCCAGTACTTC. This chain joins TRBV7-3 and TRBJ2-5, with 9 bases lining up with TRBD2. The ends lost 0 bases at V and 5 bases at J; junction bases unmatched: 4. The V gene's germline CDR1 is SGHTA and CDR2 FQGTGA. CDR3 length: 15 amino acids.

This clonotype was seen once. This rearrangement joins TRBV10-1 to TRBJ2-7; 7 nucleotides agree with TRBD1. The CDR3 runs 14 residues. V was clipped by 4 bases and J by 6 bases; unmatched bases: 9. Per germline, CDR1 WNHNN and CDR2 SYGVQD (reference sequence). CDR3 amino acids: CASSGETGFREQYF. CDR3 bases: TGCGCCAGCAGTGGTGAGACAGGGTTCCGCGAGCAGTACTTC.

This chain uses TRBV19 with TRBJ2-7; 10 bases line up with TRBD1. Looked up from germline, CDR1 is LNHDA and CDR2 is SQIVND (reference sequence). This CDR3 comprises 15 residues. The J segment lost 5 bases and the V segment lost 4 bases, leaving 8 bases of the junction unmatched. The CDR3 nucleotides read TGTGCCAGTAGTAACGCGGGACAGGGGCATCACGAGCAGTACTTC. Amino acid sequence: CASSNAGQGHHEQYF.

DNA for the CDR3: TGTGCCAGCAGCTTAGAACCGGGACAGGTCTTCCATGGCTACACCTTC. Translated: CASSLEPGQVFHGYTF. The chain employs TRBV7-2 and TRBJ1-2; 8 bases map to TRBD1. The junction had 10 bases not matched to a gene; V was cut back by 1 base and J by 6 bases. Per germline, CDR1 SGHTA and CDR2 FQGNSA. The CDR3 loop spans 16 amino acids.

In its sample, this clonotype was seen many times. The chain couples TRBV19 to TRBJ2-5, with 8 nucleotides matching TRBD1. V lost 5 bases, J lost 2 bases, and 7 bases stayed unmatched. The CDR3 is 15 amino acids. The germline V gene has CDR1 LNHDA and CDR2 SQIVND (reference sequence). The CDR3 bases are TGTGCCAGTAGTCGGATCAGGGGGCCACAAGAGACCCAGTACTTC. This codes for CASSRIRGPQETQYF. Complete variable domain (other parts from reference TRBV19 and TRBJ2-5): DGGITQSPKYLFRKEGQNVTLSCEQNLNHDAMYWYRQDPGQGLRLIYYSQIVNDFQKGDIAEGYSVSREKKESFPLTVTSAQKNPTAFYLCASSRIRGPQETQYFGPGTRLLVL.